This TCR beta chain was identified during a study of cytomegalovirus exposure and HLA in healthy donors. This CDR3 spans 12 amino acids. The germline V gene encodes CDR1 SQVTM and CDR2 ANQGSEA. The V and J ends lost 7 bases and 0 bases respectively, with 10 bases between them. Researchers ran the PCR with 60 Vbeta and 13 Jbeta primers. TCRdb keeps only in-frame clones here, not all; method: immunoSEQ multiplex PCR. The repertoire holds 55,000 to 85,000 clones, with around 82% as singletons. V is TRBV29-1 and J is TRBJ2-7, with TRBD2 as a possible D gene (5 bases). The sequence was collected from a man younger than 30 in good health and CMV-seropositive. What was sequenced was PBMCs. The CDR3 bases are TGCAGCGGGACTTCCTACTCCTACGAGCAGTACTTC. Translation: CSGTSYSYEQYF.